The 16 T cell receptor beta chains presented below share a single source sample, sequenced in a study of blood T cell repertoires in COVID-19. The data were produced by immunoSEQ multiplex PCR, yet TCRdb's version contains in-frame clones alone and is incomplete. Here the sample spans about 80,000 clones, about nine tenths being singletons. Sample: peripheral blood. The receptors here all came from a woman over 75 with acute or convalescent COVID-19.

The chain is built from TRBV5-1 and TRBJ2-1, with 8 bases fitting TRBD2. The CDR3 sequence is 18 residues long. Looked up from germline, CDR1 is SGHRS and CDR2 is YFSETQ. Germline trimming cut 1 base from V and 0 bases from J; bases unmatched to any gene: 9. CDR3: CASSLPVGTRLSYNEQFF. In nucleotides, the CDR3 is TGCGCCAGCAGCTTGCCCGTAGGGACTAGACTCTCCTACAATGAGCAGTTCTTC.

The V call is TRBV21-1, the J call TRBJ1-5; the table's D call of TRBD1 was not tested on the DNA. TRBV21-1 is classified as a pseudogene. CDR3 length: 18 residues. CDR3 protein: CASSREFDSTYSNQPQHF. CDR3 nucleotides: TGTGCCAGCAGCAGAGAGTTTGACAGTACATATAGCAATCAGCCCCAGCATTTT.

The genes are TRBV2 and TRBJ2-3; 11 bases align to TRBD2. The length of the CDR3 is 15 residues. Germline V CDR1 and CDR2: SNHLY, FYNNEI. Trimming cost V 2 bases and J 7 bases; bases outside gene matches: 5. CDR3 nucleotides: TGTGCCAGCAGTGAACGACTAGCGGGAACGAATACGCAGTATTTT. Residues: CASSERLAGTNTQYF.

This chain connects TRBV20-1 to TRBJ1-2, with 7 bases matching TRBD1. With 3 bases clipped from V and 7 bases from J, the junction kept 14 bases outside the gene matches. This CDR3 contains 15 residues. Germline loops: CDR1 DFQATT, CDR2 SNEGSKA (reference sequence). The CDR3 DNA is TGCAGTGCTAGTGGACAGTCAGGGGGAATGTTTGGCTACACCTTC. Its protein is CSASGQSGGMFGYTF.

V usage is TRBV4-2 and J usage is TRBJ2-2, with TRBD2 as a possible D gene (5 bases). Germline V lookup: CDR1 LGHNA, CDR2 YNFKEQ. V was cut by 7 bases and J by 4 bases, with 16 bases left in between. The CDR3 runs 15 residues. CDR3 amino acids: CASTKISGSTGELFF. CDR3 in DNA: TGTGCCAGCACCAAGATATCGGGGAGCACCGGGGAGCTGTTTTTT.

The chain combines TRBV6-5 with TRBJ1-2; D possibly corresponds to TRBD1 (6 bases). The CDR3 spans 14 residues. V lost 4 bases, J lost 4 bases, and 13 bases lay in between. Germline values: CDR1 MNHEY, CDR2 SVGAGI. The CDR3 DNA reads as TGTGCCAGCAGTTCTACAGGGCTACGCTATGGCTACACCTTC. Its protein is CASSSTGLRYGYTF.

V usage is TRBV15 and J usage is TRBJ1-4; 10 positions agree with TRBD1. This CDR3 is built from 16 residues. V dropped 0 bases and J dropped 5; count of bases not matched to a gene: 3. Germline V gene data show CDR1 as LNHNV and CDR2 as YYDKDF (reference sequence). The CDR3 DNA sequence: TGTGCCACCAGCAGAGAGGGACAGGGGATGAATGAAAAACTGTTTTTT. Translating it yields CATSREGQGMNEKLFF.

A single count supports this clone. CDR3 coding DNA: TGTGCCAGCAGAAAAGGAGGAGATAGCAATCAGCCCCAGCATTTT. This encodes CASRKGGDSNQPQHF. This chain connects TRBV6-6 to TRBJ1-5; D remains ambiguous. This CDR3 comprises 15 residues. CDR1 is MNHNY, CDR2 SVGAGI, per germline (reference sequence). The V end was cut by 6 bases, the J end by 0 bases, with 12 bases between.

The J gene is TRBJ2-5, the V gene TRBV3-1 (or the pseudogene TRBV3-2), with D unresolved. The CDR3 runs 10 residues. Germline loops: CDR1 LGHDT, CDR2 YNNKEL (reference sequence). V was clipped by 4 bases and J by 8 bases, with 5 bases between them. As DNA, the CDR3 is TGTGCCAGCAGCCCCCCAACCCAGTACTTC. Protein: CASSPPTQYF.

This clone was counted only a few times. The chain joins TRBV20-1 to TRBJ1-2, with D tentatively TRBD1 (5 bases). The germline gives CDR1 DFQATT, CDR2 SNEGSKA (reference sequence). V was pared by 3 bases and J by 5 bases, with 10 bases between. The CDR3 consists of 12 residues. The DNA for the CDR3 is TGCAGTGCTAGTTCGGACAATTATGGCTACACCTTC. Translated: CSASSDNYGYTF.

The rearrangement links TRBV2 to TRBJ2-3; TRBD1 matches at 7 bases. Germline CDR1 SNHLY, CDR2 FYNNEI. The trim removed 8 bases at V and 2 bases at J, leaving 7 bases unmatched. The length of the CDR3 is 14 residues. CDR3 loop: CASVEGGHTDTQYF. The CDR3 coding sequence is TGTGCCAGCGTAGAAGGGGGCCACACAGATACGCAGTATTTT.

V and J are TRBV5-4 and TRBJ2-5; 11 bases are shared with TRBD2. Germline CDR1 reads SGHNT; CDR2 reads YYREEE (reference sequence). The V gene end was trimmed by 3 bases and the J gene end by 6 bases; junction bases not matched to a gene: 4. The CDR3 runs to 14 residues. The CDR3 spells CASSSTSGAKTQYF. In DNA form, the CDR3 reads TGTGCCAGCAGCTCGACTAGCGGGGCTAAGACCCAGTACTTC.

The V gene is TRBV6-5, the J gene TRBJ1-1; D gene unclear. Trimming removed 4 bases from V and 1 base from J, with 10 bases in between. The CDR3 extends over 14 amino acids. From germline, CDR1 is MNHEY and CDR2 SVGAGI. The CDR3, as DNA: TGTGCCAGCAGTTCCCGACACTCGAACACTGAAGCTTTCTTT. Residues: CASSSRHSNTEAFF.

This chain joins TRBV19 and TRBJ1-1, with D tentatively TRBD1 (5 bases). CDR3 length: 17 amino acids. In germline, CDR1 is LNHDA, CDR2 SQIVND (reference sequence). The V gene lost 10 bases and the J gene lost 0 bases, with 24 bases spanning the gap. In DNA, the CDR3 is TGTGCCACCACCCCCCCGGCCAGGGCCGGTGTGAACACTGAAGCTTTCTTT. As protein: CATTPPARAGVNTEAFF.

This clone is a singleton in its sample. The rearrangement uses TRBV6-5 and TRBJ2-5, with TRBD1 identical over 10 bases. The V gene end was trimmed by 4 bases and the J gene end by 4 bases; junction bases not matched to a gene: 6. CDR1 is MNHEY, CDR2 SVGAGI, per germline. The CDR3 is 15 amino acids. CDR3 residues: CASSSTGQGGETQYF. DNA for the CDR3: TGTGCCAGCAGTTCCACAGGACAGGGGGGAGAGACCCAGTACTTC.

This rearrangement joins TRBV18 to TRBJ2-1, with 12 bases that match TRBD2. The germline CDR1 and CDR2 sequences are KGHSH and LQKENI. The CDR3 runs 17 residues. V dropped 7 bases and J dropped 5; count of bases not matched to a gene: 12. The CDR3 loop reads CASYSFRTSGTNNEQFF. For the CDR3, the DNA is TGTGCCAGCTATTCTTTCCGGACTAGCGGGACTAACAATGAGCAGTTCTTC.